This T cell receptor (beta chain) was retrieved from a study of CD8 T cells in ankylosing spondylitis. Study-wide points: Seemingly distinctive of ankylosing spondylitis blood was a TCR beta motif formed by eight highly homologous variants.

V lost 2 bases to trimming and J lost 8 bases, with 17 bases between them. Germline V gene lookup returns CDR1 MNHEY and CDR2 SVGAGI. This CDR3 is 15 amino acids long. Each CDR3 protein gets one entry after TCRdb re-called the 5' RACE reads with MiXCR. The sample holds around 130,000 distinct CDR3 sequences, roughly an eighth seen once. This clonotype was seen a few times. The target antigen is unknown. The rearrangement links TRBV6-5 to TRBJ2-3; no clear D gene. The clonotype originates from a female donor with ankylosing spondylitis or in good health (not recorded which). The sequenced sample was blood, either unsorted or a sorted T cell fraction (not recorded which). The CDR3: CASSYAPLDAGTQYF. The CDR3, as DNA: TGTGCCAGCAGTTACGCTCCCCTGGACGCCGGTACGCAGTATTTT.